This TCR beta chain was identified in a study of blood T cell repertoires in COVID-19. Study overall: Samples came from the United States, Italy and Spain, spanning acute and convalescent COVID-19. The analysed material was cDNA or gDNA that came from T cells, B-cell-depleted T cells, or PBMCs.

A remark on this clone: Other DNA sequences in the sample encode the same CDR3.

Original analysis: The authors estimated nucleated cell counts from reference gene primer amplification. TCRdb's table, derived via immunoSEQ multiplex PCR, lists solely in-frame clones and lacks some. Clone size and V and J calls were adopted from that table, with D and trimming inferred from the DNA. The table lists some 250,000 clones, around 90% of them singletons, with about 0.74% in the top ten. Germline lookup yields CDR1 LNHDA and CDR2 SQIVND (reference sequence). The CDR3 has 14 amino acids. V gave up 3 bases and J gave up 1 base; unmatched junction bases: 3. V and J are TRBV19 and TRBJ2-7; 7 positions agree with TRBD1. The sample consisted of peripheral blood. This receptor was identified in a woman in her twenties or thirties with acute or convalescent COVID-19. As DNA, the CDR3 is TGTGCCAGTAGTATTGCCAGGGGGTCCTACGAGCAGTACTTC. It is translated as CASSIARGSYEQYF. The full variable domain, its missing parts supplied by reference TRBV19 and TRBJ2-7, is DGGITQSPKYLFRKEGQNVTLSCEQNLNHDAMYWYRQDPGQGLRLIYYSQIVNDFQKGDIAEGYSVSREKKESFPLTVTSAQKNPTAFYLCASSIARGSYEQYFGPGTRLTVT.